This TCR beta chain was identified in a study of blood T cell repertoires in COVID-19. In the study overall: There were acute and convalescent COVID-19 samples, and they came from the United States, Italy and Spain. The analysed material was cDNA or gDNA that came from T cells, B-cell-depleted T cells, or PBMCs.

V lost 2 bases and J lost 7, with 14 bases in between. Germline V gene sequence: CDR1 SGHTA, CDR2 FQGTGA. The CDR3 has 14 residues. Per the study methods: For nucleated cells, counts were estimated from reference gene primer amplification. Sequencing used immunoSEQ multiplex PCR; TCRdb keeps in-frame clones, though not all of them. D and trimming come from the DNA, and the V and J calls and clone size come from that table. This sample has about 240,000 clones, with approximately 78% found just once. Input material: peripheral blood. The source is an older woman with active or convalescent COVID-19. The V call is TRBV7-3, the J call TRBJ1-2, with D maybe TRBD1 (5 bases). CDR3 residues: CASSLLGGLGGYTF. CDR3 bases: TGTGCCAGCAGCTTATTGGGGGGTTTGGGTGGCTACACCTTC.